The 27 T cell receptor beta chains given below trace back to one sample, sequenced in a study of CD8 T cells in ankylosing spondylitis. From the 5' RACE reads, TCRdb called clonotypes with MiXCR, one entry per CDR3 protein. The sample holds about 220,000 distinct CDR3 sequences, under 12% seen once. The sequencing input was blood, either unsorted or a sorted T cell fraction (not recorded which). These receptors were obtained from a male donor with ankylosing spondylitis or in good health (not recorded which).

A few counts support this clonotype. V usage is TRBV29-1 and J usage is TRBJ2-7; 8 positions agree with TRBD1. The length of the CDR3 is 13 residues. The V and J ends lost 4 bases and 1 base, in that order; junction bases with no gene match: 3. Germline values: CDR1 SQVTM, CDR2 ANQGSEA. The CDR3 region is CSVAWTGSYEQYF. For the CDR3, the DNA is TGCAGCGTTGCGTGGACAGGGTCCTACGAGCAGTACTTC.

The sample holds many counts of this clonotype. J is TRBJ2-7 and V is TRBV12-3 or TRBV12-4; 8 nucleotides align to TRBD1. CDR3 length equals 16 residues. With 5 bases clipped from V and 2 bases from J, the junction kept 11 bases outside the gene matches. CDR3 bases: TGTGCCAGCAGTCGCGACAGGGGCGGAGGAGCCTACGAGCAGTACTTC. It specifies CASSRDRGGGAYEQYF.

This clonotype was seen repeatedly, ten times or more. The CDR3 sequence is CASSRTPSGGGSSNEQFF. CDR3 nucleotides: TGTGCCAGCAGCAGAACCCCTAGCGGGGGGGGGTCGTCCAATGAGCAGTTCTTC. The chain couples TRBV7-6 to TRBJ2-1; 12 bases map to TRBD2. Germline V lookup: CDR1 SGHVS, CDR2 FNYEAQ. The CDR3 contains 18 residues. With V trimmed by 5 bases and J by 6 bases, 14 bases remained unmatched.

This clonotype came up many times. V and J are TRBV2 and TRBJ1-4; D possibly corresponds to TRBD1 (6 bases). With 0 bases removed from V and 10 bases from J, the gap between germline ends came to 9 bases. Germline CDR1 and CDR2: SNHLY and FYNNEI. The CDR3 totals 13 residues. The CDR3 sequence: CASSEASRGKLFF. CDR3 DNA sequence: TGTGCCAGCAGTGAAGCTTCCAGGGGAAAACTGTTTTTT. The full variable domain, rest sourced from reference TRBV2 and TRBJ1-4, is EPEVTQTPSHQVTQMGQEVILRCVPISNHLYFYWYRQILGQKVEFLVSFYNNEISEKSEIFDDQFSVERPDGSNFTLKIRSTKLEDSAMYFCASSEASRGKLFFGSGTQLSVL.

There are many counts of this clonotype. The CDR3 loop is CASSDSSYEQYF. The DNA of the CDR3 is TGTGCCAGCAGCGACAGTTCCTACGAGCAGTACTTC. V usage is TRBV28 and J usage is TRBJ2-7, with TRBD1 as a possible D gene (5 bases). Germline CDR1 reads MDHEN; CDR2 reads SYDVKM. The CDR3 is 12 amino acids. The V gene lost 6 bases and the J gene lost 1 base, with 7 bases spanning the gap.

In its sample, this clonotype was seen many times. The genes are TRBV7-9 and TRBJ2-2; 8 positions match TRBD1. Per germline, CDR1 SEHNR and CDR2 FQNEAQ (reference sequence). The trim removed 6 bases at V and 5 bases at J, leaving 11 bases unmatched. The CDR3 totals 16 residues. The CDR3, as DNA: TGTGCCAGCAGTTCCGGACAGGGAATGAATACCGGGGAGCTGTTTTTT. Translation gives CASSSGQGMNTGELFF.

The chain is built from TRBV20-1 and TRBJ1-5, with a weak D call TRBD1 (5 bases). The CDR3 has 14 amino acids. CDR1 DFQATT and CDR2 SNEGSKA come from the germline V gene (reference sequence). Deletions cut 1 base from V and 7 bases from J, with 14 bases between. As DNA, the CDR3 is TGCAGTGCTAGAGTCCAGGGTTGGGGACAGCCCCAGCATTTT. It yields the protein CSARVQGWGQPQHF.

In this sample, this clonotype turned up a few times. The chain has TRBV20-1 and TRBJ2-1, with TRBD1 matching 7 bases. Germline V gene sequence: CDR1 DFQATT, CDR2 SNEGSKA (reference sequence). The CDR3 sequence is 13 residues long. With V trimmed by 1 base and J by 4 bases, 1 base remained unmatched. CDR3 region: CSARADRYNEQFF. The DNA for the CDR3 is TGCAGTGCTAGAGCGGACAGGTACAATGAGCAGTTCTTC.

This clonotype was counted ten times or more. The CDR3 nucleotides are TGTGCCAGCAGCTTCACCGGGGAGCTGTTTTTT. Amino acids: CASSFTGELFF. This chain links TRBV7-8 with TRBJ2-2; no clear D gene. The CDR3 covers 11 residues. Germline CDR1 is SGHVS and CDR2 is FQNEAQ. Trimming cost V 3 bases and J 4 bases, with 0 bases left between them.

The chain links TRBV28 to TRBJ2-3; D is ambiguous. The CDR3 length is 13 residues. CDR1 is MDHEN, CDR2 SYDVKM, per germline. The ends were cut back, 6 bases at V and 4 bases at J, with 11 bases in the middle. The CDR3 is CASSVNGADTQYF. The CDR3 DNA reads as TGTGCCAGCAGCGTGAATGGGGCAGATACGCAGTATTTT.

This chain joins TRBV11-1 and TRBJ2-1; 11 bases are shared with TRBD2. Germline V gene data show CDR1 as SGHAT and CDR2 as FQDESV (reference sequence). After removal of 5 bases from V and 15 bases from J, the junction contained 12 bases not matched to a gene. This CDR3 has 14 residues. The CDR3 DNA sequence: TGTGCCAGCAGCCGCGGACTAGCGGGCGGCCTTTTGTTCTTC. Protein product: CASSRGLAGGLLFF.

The chain uses TRBV30 and TRBJ1-1; D not resolved. Germline V gene data show CDR1 as GTSNPN and CDR2 as SVGIG (reference sequence). V lost 3 bases, J lost 6 bases, and 14 bases lay in between. CDR3 length equals 13 residues. The CDR3 here is CAWRSGPPPEAFF. Here the CDR3 DNA reads TGTGCCTGGAGATCGGGTCCCCCCCCTGAAGCTTTCTTT.

This clonotype has at least ten counts. The chain joins TRBV27 to TRBJ2-7, with TRBD2 identical over 10 bases. The V and J ends lost 6 bases and 6 bases, in that order; junction bases with no gene match: 2. This CDR3 region has 12 residues. The V gene's germline CDR1 is MNHEY and CDR2 SMNVEV (reference sequence). The CDR3 DNA is TGTGCCAGCAGACTAGCGGGGAGCGAGCAGTACTTC. It yields the protein CASRLAGSEQYF.

Points on this clonotype: This may be a read error, as it is one base from a much larger clone. The chain links TRBV7-2 to TRBJ1-5, with D possibly TRBD1 on 5 matching bases. V lost 0 bases to trimming and J lost 5 bases, with 8 bases between them. The CDR3 length is 14 residues. Looked up from germline, CDR1 is SGHTA and CDR2 is FQGNSA. The CDR3 DNA reads TGTGCCAGCAGCTTAGCAGGGGATTATCAGCCCCAGCATTTT. Its protein product is CASSLAGDYQPQHF.

This clonotype has at least ten counts. The chain couples TRBV12-3 or TRBV12-4 to TRBJ1-5, with 7 bases matching TRBD1. CDR3 length: 14 amino acids. With 6 bases clipped from V and 3 bases from J, the junction kept 5 bases outside the gene matches. CDR3 protein: CASRDRQYNQPQHF. The CDR3, as DNA: TGTGCCAGCAGGGACAGGCAATACAATCAGCCCCAGCATTTT.

Concerning this clonotype itself: This may arise from a read error, as a much more abundant clone is one base away. The chain is built from TRBV12-3 or TRBV12-4 and TRBJ2-7; TRBD1 or TRBD2 may be the D gene (6 bases each). The CDR3 runs 15 residues. The CDR3 DNA follows: TGTGCCAGCAGTTTATGGAGGGGGAGCTCCTACGAGCAGTCCTTC. Protein: CASSLWRGSSYEQSF.

This clonotype was seen ten or more times. The rearrangement links TRBV5-1 to TRBJ2-2, with TRBD2 matching 8 bases. Germline values: CDR1 SGHRS, CDR2 YFSETQ. Trimming took 1 base from V and 4 from J; bases not matched to a gene: 6. The CDR3 has 16 residues. CDR3 loop: CASSLNSGGLTGELFF. CDR3 nucleotides: TGCGCCAGCAGCTTGAACAGCGGGGGTCTCACCGGGGAGCTGTTTTTT.

This clonotype was detected many times. The chain combines TRBV20-1 with TRBJ1-5; TRBD1 agrees at 7 bases. The CDR3 contains 15 residues. The germline V gene has CDR1 DFQATT and CDR2 SNEGSKA (reference sequence). J lost 4 bases, V lost 1 base, and 7 bases had no gene match. The CDR3 DNA sequence: TGCAGTGCTAGAGCACGGACAGGTGGGAATCAGCCCCAGCATTTT. Translated, it gives CSARARTGGNQPQHF.

This clonotype was seen repeatedly, ten times or more. This sequence joins TRBV12-3 or TRBV12-4 and TRBJ1-5; D might be TRBD1 (6 bases). V shed 2 bases and J shed 4 bases, with 15 bases lying between them. The CDR3 loop spans 16 amino acids. For the CDR3, the DNA is TGTGCCAGCAGTTTACGGGACATATCTAAGAATCAGCCCCAGCATTTT. Translation: CASSLRDISKNQPQHF.

This clonotype was counted only a few times. This rearrangement joins TRBV3-1 to TRBJ1-5; D not resolved. CDR3 length: 14 amino acids. Germline values: CDR1 LGHDT, CDR2 YNNKEL (reference sequence). Between the trimmed V and J ends, which lost 0 bases and 8 bases, there was a span of 11 bases. CDR3 amino acids: CASSQERELKPQHF. The CDR3 region has the DNA TGTGCCAGCAGCCAAGAACGAGAGTTAAAGCCCCAGCATTTT.

In the case of this clonotype: This may be a read error, as it is one base from a much larger clone. The V call is TRBV9, the J call TRBJ2-1, with D perhaps TRBD1 (5 bases). The CDR3 totals 16 residues. Germline V lookup: CDR1 SGDLS, CDR2 YYNGEE. The CDR3 nucleotides are TGTGCCAGCAGCCCCGGAGCCCAGGGAATCTACGATGAGCAGTTCTTC. Encoded protein: CASSPGAQGIYDEQFF.

This clonotype turned up a few times. V usage is TRBV3-1 and J usage is TRBJ1-1, with D hard to call. Trimming stripped 6 bases from V and 0 bases from J, with 11 bases between. CDR1 is LGHDT, CDR2 YNNKEL, per germline (reference sequence). The CDR3 spans 14 residues. The DNA of the CDR3 is TGTGCCAGCAGACCCCGACGGATGAACACTGAAGCTTTCTTT. Its protein product is CASRPRRMNTEAFF.

This clonotype showed up many times. The chain joins TRBV28 to TRBJ1-1; D unresolved. The CDR3 is 14 residues long. The germline CDR1 and CDR2 sequences are MDHEN and SYDVKM. V was clipped by 5 bases and J by 2 bases, with 12 bases between them. The CDR3 region is CASSPGKGNTEAFF. In DNA form, the CDR3 reads TGTGCCAGCAGTCCCGGAAAAGGAAACACTGAAGCTTTCTTT.

This chain connects TRBV12-3 or TRBV12-4 to TRBJ1-6; 8 positions match TRBD1. This CDR3 contains 12 residues. Losses at the gene ends were 10 bases for V and 10 bases for J; bases not matched to a gene: 6. DNA for the CDR3: TGTGCCACCGGACAGGGCCAATCACCCCTCCACTTT. This gives the protein CATGQGQSPLHF.

This clonotype has more than one count but fewer than ten. V is TRBV2 and J is TRBJ2-2; D is possibly TRBD2 (6 bases). The CDR3 consists of 15 residues. Germline CDR1 and CDR2: SNHLY and FYNNEI. Trimming pared 7 bases from V and 4 bases from J, leaving 16 bases between. The chain's CDR3 is CASTKTRGGTGELFF. The CDR3, as DNA: TGTGCCAGCACCAAAACGAGGGGAGGCACCGGGGAGCTGTTTTTT.

V usage is TRBV12-3 or TRBV12-4 and J usage is TRBJ1-4; 7 nucleotides line up with TRBD1. Trimming cost V 4 bases and J 0 bases; bases outside gene matches: 2. The CDR3 is 15 residues long. The CDR3 protein is CASSSTGATNEKLFF. The CDR3 DNA sequence: TGTGCCAGCAGTTCTACAGGGGCAACTAATGAAAAACTGTTTTTT.

This clonotype has ten or more counts. The chain joins TRBV14 to TRBJ2-1; D uncertain. Germline CDR1 and CDR2: SGHDN and FVKESK. The CDR3 is 14 amino acids. The V gene lost 0 bases and the J gene lost 9 bases, with 12 bases spanning the gap. The CDR3 loop is CASSQELGASEQFF. DNA for the CDR3: TGTGCCAGCAGCCAAGAACTTGGAGCAAGTGAGCAGTTCTTC.